This T cell receptor (beta chain) comes out of a study of CD8 T cells in Susac syndrome. Unmatched junction bases numbered 7, after V lost 4 bases and J lost 4 bases. The CDR3 has 15 amino acids. Germline-derived CDR1 and CDR2 are SGHRS and YFSETQ. CD8+ and CD4+ T cells were negatively isolated; TEMRA cells were FACS-enriched. RNA totalling 0.5 to 1 ug underwent reverse transcription with random hexamers. An immunoSEQ multiplex PCR generated amplified TCR beta CDR3 products spanning 54 Vbeta and 13 Jbeta. TCRdb reprocessed the immunoSEQ multiplex PCR reads via MiXCR and lists one record per CDR3 protein. The sample has 400,000 or so distinct CDR3 sequences; more than 80% are singletons. In this sample, this clonotype turned up a few times.

This chain uses TRBV5-1 with TRBJ1-2, with 10 bases identical to TRBD1. The sequenced sample was CD8+ T cells from PBMCs. The sequence was collected from a human donor with multiple sclerosis. CDR3 amino acids: CASSKPGQGIYGYTF. In nucleotides, the CDR3 is TGCGCCAGCAGCAAACCGGGACAGGGGATCTATGGCTACACCTTC.